The 23 T cell receptor beta chains listed next were all sequenced from one sample in a study of OX40 agonist ivuxolimab in advanced cancers. Some clones are missing from TCRdb's copy, which holds only in-frame ones; the method was immunoSEQ multiplex PCR. The data contain about 30,000 clones, 60% to 85% of them singletons. Sequencing used CD4+ or CD8+ T cells sorted from blood, obtained in a trial of the OX40 agonist ivuxolimab. The receptor source for this set is an adult with an advanced solid tumor such as melanoma, head and neck, liver or kidney cancer.

This sequence joins TRBV18 and TRBJ1-1; D is unresolved. Germline V gives CDR1 KGHSH, CDR2 LQKENI. The CDR3 extends over 14 amino acids. Trimming cost V 5 bases and J 10 bases, with 20 bases left between them. CDR3 protein: CASSTGANWRGAFF. CDR3 DNA sequence: TGTGCCAGCTCAACGGGAGCGAATTGGCGAGGAGCTTTCTTT.

The V and J genes are TRBV5-5 and TRBJ2-7, with D perhaps TRBD1 (6 bases). The CDR3 sequence is 15 residues long. Trimming cost V 6 bases and J 0 bases, with 16 bases left between them. Germline CDR1 and CDR2: SGHKS and YYEKEE (reference sequence). As DNA, the CDR3 is TGTGCCAGCACCCAGGGGACAACGGGCTCCTACGAGCAGTACTTC. Translating it yields CASTQGTTGSYEQYF.

Written as DNA, the CDR3 is TGTGCCAGTAGTATCGCCGCGTCTTATGGCTACACCTTC. It specifies CASSIAASYGYTF. V is TRBV19 and J is TRBJ1-2; D remains ambiguous. Trimming shortened V by 3 bases and J by 5 bases, and 10 bases separated the two germline ends. The CDR3 spans 13 residues. Germline loops: CDR1 LNHDA, CDR2 SQIVND (reference sequence).

In this sample, this clone turned up once. The rearrangement links TRBV18 to TRBJ2-2; TRBD1 matches at 10 bases. There are 17 residues in the CDR3. With 0 bases clipped from V and 5 bases from J, the junction kept 6 bases outside the gene matches. Germline CDR1 and CDR2: KGHSH and LQKENI. In DNA form, the CDR3 reads TGTGCCAGCTCACCACCAAATTGGACAGGGGGGACCGGGGAGCTGTTTTTT. It translates to CASSPPNWTGGTGELFF.

The chain uses TRBV27 and TRBJ1-6, with 7 bases identical to TRBD1. The germline gives CDR1 MNHEY, CDR2 SMNVEV (reference sequence). CDR3 length: 14 amino acids. Trimming cost V 8 bases and J 7 bases; bases outside gene matches: 8. The CDR3 DNA is TGTGCCAGCCGGGGACAGTTGTTAAATTCACCCCTCCACTTT. As protein: CASRGQLLNSPLHF.

The gene calls are TRBV6-6 and TRBJ2-2; no clear D. The CDR3 spans 13 residues. Germline CDR1 is MNHNY and CDR2 is SVGAGI (reference sequence). With 11 bases removed from V and 8 bases from J, the gap between germline ends came to 18 bases. CDR3 loop: CALSIQRLGELFF. The CDR3 DNA is TGTGCCCTCAGCATACAGCGTTTGGGGGAGCTGTTTTTT.

The gene calls are TRBV4-1 and TRBJ1-4; weak D call: TRBD1 (6 bases). The CDR3 extends over 16 amino acids. Germline assignment: CDR1 MGHRA and CDR2 YSYEKL. The V end was cut by 4 bases, the J end by 2 bases, with 14 bases between. Here the CDR3 reads CASSRDYRATNEKLFF. In nucleotides, the CDR3 is TGCGCCAGCAGCCGCGACTACAGGGCCACTAATGAAAAACTGTTTTTT.

The genes are TRBV29-1 and TRBJ1-1; D gene unclear. The CDR3 consists of 13 residues. Trimming took 4 bases from V and 4 from J, leaving 13 bases between them. Germline CDR1 and CDR2: SQVTM and ANQGSEA. The CDR3 spells CSVVVGRVTEAFF. In DNA form, the CDR3 reads TGCAGCGTTGTGGTGGGTCGGGTCACTGAAGCTTTCTTT. The full variable domain, rest sourced from reference TRBV29-1 and TRBJ1-1, is SAVISQKPSRDICQRGTSLTIQCQVDSQVTMMFWYRQQPGQSLTLIATANQGSEATYESGFVIDKFPISRPNLTFSTLTVSNMSPEDSSIYLCSVVVGRVTEAFFGQGTRLTVV.

The V call is TRBV30, the J call TRBJ2-7; TRBD2 matches at 8 bases. This CDR3 is built from 14 residues. Germline V gives CDR1 GTSNPN, CDR2 SVGIG (reference sequence). J lost 4 bases, V lost 0 bases, and 5 bases had no gene match. As DNA, the CDR3 is TGTGCCTGGAGTGTAGGACTAGCCAGGTACGAGCAGTACTTC. Protein sequence: CAWSVGLARYEQYF.

This chain connects TRBV29-1 to TRBJ1-2, with D maybe TRBD1 (5 bases). This CDR3 has 12 amino acids. The V gene lost 6 bases and the J gene lost 8 bases, with 16 bases spanning the gap. The germline V gene has CDR1 SQVTM and CDR2 ANQGSEA. The DNA for the CDR3 is TGCAGCGTGCTGGACATCTTGTCCGGCTACACCTTC. Translating gives CSVLDILSGYTF.

This chain uses TRBV27 with TRBJ1-3, with D hard to call. This CDR3 comprises 13 residues. The V end was cut by 5 bases, the J end by 4 bases, with 9 bases between. Germline CDR1 and CDR2: MNHEY and SMNVEV (reference sequence). The CDR3 loop is CASSPPEGNTIYF. The CDR3 coding sequence is TGTGCCAGCAGTCCCCCGGAGGGAAACACCATATATTTT.

The chain is built from TRBV6-5 and TRBJ1-1, with no clear D. The CDR3 is made up of 13 amino acids. CDR1 MNHEY and CDR2 SVGAGI come from the germline V gene. V dropped 2 bases and J dropped 1 base, with 5 bases sitting between them. DNA for the CDR3: TGTGCCAGCAGTTACCGACAGAACACTGAAGCTTTCTTT. The encoded protein is CASSYRQNTEAFF.

The V and J genes are TRBV10-3 and TRBJ1-2; TRBD1 matches 9 bases. Germline V lookup: CDR1 ENHRY, CDR2 SYGVKD. Trimming took 6 bases from V and 7 from J; bases not matched to a gene: 9. CDR3 length: 14 amino acids. In DNA form, the CDR3 reads TGTGCCATCAGACAGGGGGCAAATGATCTTGGCTACACCTTC. Its protein product is CAIRQGANDLGYTF.

This clone was detected once. The V call is TRBV4-1, the J call TRBJ1-4; no clear D. The CDR3 is 17 residues long. V was shortened by 1 base and J by 0 bases, with 12 bases between the two germline ends. Germline V gene lookup returns CDR1 MGHRA and CDR2 YSYEKL. CDR3 in amino acids: CASSQVAVRSTNEKLFF. CDR3 in DNA: TGCGCCAGCAGCCAAGTGGCTGTGAGGTCAACTAATGAAAAACTGTTTTTT.

This chain uses TRBV2 with TRBJ2-5, with D maybe TRBD1 (7 bases). Germline V lookup: CDR1 SNHLY, CDR2 FYNNEI. The length of the CDR3 is 15 residues. V was shortened by 9 bases and J by 7 bases, with 24 bases between the two germline ends. In nucleotides, the CDR3 is TGTGCCAGTGACCGTCTCGGACAGGTGGGGGGGACCCAGTACTTC. Its protein product is CASDRLGQVGGTQYF.

This rearrangement joins TRBV2 to TRBJ1-4, with 9 bases that match TRBD1. With V trimmed by 6 bases and J by 6 bases, 20 bases remained unmatched. In germline, CDR1 is SNHLY, CDR2 FYNNEI. The CDR3 covers 19 residues. The CDR3 bases are TGTGCCAGCAGGAGGGCCGCCGGGACAGGGAGGTCCAGAGATGAAAAACTGTTTTTT. Protein product: CASRRAAGTGRSRDEKLFF.

This chain links TRBV9 with TRBJ2-5; 11 nucleotides align to TRBD2. The CDR3 has 15 amino acids. Looked up from germline, CDR1 is SGDLS and CDR2 is YYNGEE. J was trimmed by 8 bases and V by 3 bases; bases with no gene match: 9. The CDR3 spells CASSAGLADTGTQYF. DNA for the CDR3: TGTGCCAGCAGCGCGGGACTAGCGGACACGGGCACCCAGTACTTC.

The gene calls are TRBV5-6 and TRBJ2-1; D unresolved. The CDR3 spans 14 residues. Trimming took 6 bases from V and 8 from J, leaving 18 bases between them. Germline-derived CDR1 and CDR2 are SGHDT and YYEEEE. The CDR3 loop is CASINLGRPDEQFF. CDR3 nucleotide sequence: TGTGCCAGCATCAACTTAGGACGCCCGGATGAGCAGTTCTTC.

The V gene is TRBV6-1, the J gene TRBJ1-4; TRBD1 might be the D (5 bases). The ends were cut back, 2 bases at V and 3 bases at J, with 7 bases in the middle. Germline-derived CDR1 and CDR2 are MNHNS and SASEGT. The CDR3 runs 14 residues. CDR3 sequence (DNA): TGTGCCAGCAGTGAATGGGGCCCTAATGAAAAACTGTTTTTT. The encoded protein is CASSEWGPNEKLFF.

This sequence joins TRBV5-5 and TRBJ1-2, with unresolved D. The CDR3 is 13 residues long. V shed 0 bases and J shed 5 bases, with 8 bases lying between them. Germline CDR1 is SGHKS and CDR2 is YYEKEE (reference sequence). CDR3 nucleotide sequence: TGTGCCAGCAGCTTGGACAGCTTTTATGGCTACACCTTC. Protein: CASSLDSFYGYTF.

This chain links TRBV7-2 with TRBJ2-1; 13 bases are a match to TRBD2. CDR1 and CDR2 from the germline V gene are SGHTA and FQGNSA. This CDR3 has 19 residues. J was trimmed by 0 bases and V by 3 bases; bases with no gene match: 8. CDR3 protein: CASSFPGLAGVTSYNEQFF. Here the CDR3 DNA reads TGTGCCAGCAGCTTTCCCGGACTAGCGGGGGTGACCTCCTACAATGAGCAGTTCTTC.

V and J are TRBV30 and TRBJ1-5; TRBD1 is a possible D gene (5 bases). The CDR3 totals 13 residues. Germline V lookup: CDR1 GTSNPN, CDR2 SVGIG (reference sequence). With 3 bases removed from V and 5 bases from J, the gap between germline ends came to 11 bases. The CDR3 loop reads CAWSGLGDQPQHF. As DNA, the CDR3 is TGTGCCTGGAGCGGACTGGGGGATCAGCCCCAGCATTTT.

This clone showed up just a few times. Within the sample, other DNA sequences also encode this same CDR3. The chain has TRBV2 and TRBJ2-7; D gene ambiguous. Between the trimmed V and J ends, which lost 7 bases and 2 bases, there was a span of 9 bases. Germline values: CDR1 SNHLY, CDR2 FYNNEI. The length of the CDR3 is 12 residues. The CDR3 DNA reads TGTGCCAGCATTGGGCAGGCCTACGAGCAGTACTTC. Its translation is CASIGQAYEQYF.